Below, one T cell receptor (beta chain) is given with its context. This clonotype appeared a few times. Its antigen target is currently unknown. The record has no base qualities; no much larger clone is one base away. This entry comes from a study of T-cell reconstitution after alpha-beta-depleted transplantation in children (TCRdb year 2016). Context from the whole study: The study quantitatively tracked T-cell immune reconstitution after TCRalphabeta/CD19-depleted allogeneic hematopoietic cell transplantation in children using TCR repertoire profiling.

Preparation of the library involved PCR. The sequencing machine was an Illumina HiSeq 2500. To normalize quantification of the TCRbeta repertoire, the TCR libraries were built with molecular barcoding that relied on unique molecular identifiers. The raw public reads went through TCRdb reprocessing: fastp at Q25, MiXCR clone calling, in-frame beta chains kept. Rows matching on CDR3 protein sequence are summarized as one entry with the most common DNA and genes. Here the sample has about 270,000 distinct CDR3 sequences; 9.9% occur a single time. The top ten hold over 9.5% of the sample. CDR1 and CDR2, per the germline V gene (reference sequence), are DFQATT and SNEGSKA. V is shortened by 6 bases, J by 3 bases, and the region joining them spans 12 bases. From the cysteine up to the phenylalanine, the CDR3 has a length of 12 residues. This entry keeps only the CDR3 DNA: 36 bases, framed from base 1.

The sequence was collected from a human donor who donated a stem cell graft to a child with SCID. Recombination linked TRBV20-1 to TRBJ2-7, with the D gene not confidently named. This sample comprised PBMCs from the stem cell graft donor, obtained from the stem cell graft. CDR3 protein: CSAVAPNYEQYF. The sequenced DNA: TGCAGTGCCGTAGCCCCGAACTACGAGCAGTACTTC.